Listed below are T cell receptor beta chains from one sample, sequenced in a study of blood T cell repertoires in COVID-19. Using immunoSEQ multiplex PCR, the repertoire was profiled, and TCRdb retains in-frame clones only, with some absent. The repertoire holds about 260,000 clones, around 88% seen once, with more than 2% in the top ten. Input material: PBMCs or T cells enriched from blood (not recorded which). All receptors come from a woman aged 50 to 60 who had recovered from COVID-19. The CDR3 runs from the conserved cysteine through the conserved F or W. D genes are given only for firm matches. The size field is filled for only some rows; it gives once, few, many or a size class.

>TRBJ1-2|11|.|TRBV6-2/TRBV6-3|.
CASSYGAGYTF
TGTGCCAGCAGTTACGGGGCTGGCTACACCTTC
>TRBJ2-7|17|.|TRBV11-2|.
CASSLDRNPGRSGEQYF
TGTGCCAGCAGCTTAGACCGAAACCCGGGCCGGTCGGGGGAGCAGTACTTC
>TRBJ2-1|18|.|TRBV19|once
CASSIVRLVRDSYNEQFF
TGTGCCAGTAGTATAGTTCGGCTCGTCAGGGACTCCTACAATGAGCAGTTCTTC
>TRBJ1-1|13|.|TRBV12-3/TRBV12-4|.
CASSFREPPEAFF
TGTGCCAGCAGTTTTCGGGAACCCCCTGAAGCTTTCTTT
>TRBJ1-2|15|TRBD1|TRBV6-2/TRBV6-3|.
CASSNGQGRYYGYTF
TGTGCCAGCAGTAACGGACAGGGGCGGTACTATGGCTACACCTTC
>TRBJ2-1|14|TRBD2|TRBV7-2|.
CASNRRTSGSEQFF
TGTGCCAGCAACCGCCGGACTAGCGGGAGTGAGCAGTTCTTC
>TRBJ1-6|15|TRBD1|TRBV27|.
CASSLRGQYNSPLHF
TGTGCCAGCAGTTTAAGGGGACAGTATAATTCACCCCTCCACTTT
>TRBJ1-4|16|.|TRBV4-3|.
CASSQEQGWGNEKLFF
TGCGCCAGCAGCCAAGAACAGGGATGGGGTAATGAAAAACTGTTTTTT
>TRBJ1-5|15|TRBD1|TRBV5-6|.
CASSTIWDRNQPQHF
TGTGCCAGCAGCACCATATGGGACAGAAATCAGCCCCAGCATTTT
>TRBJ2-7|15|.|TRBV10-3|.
CAARGGGPDQDEQYF
TGTGCCGCCCGGGGAGGGGGGCCGGACCAGGACGAGCAGTACTTC
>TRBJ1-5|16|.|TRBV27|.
CASSLSRGRDNQPQHF
TGTGCCAGCAGTTTATCGCGAGGACGGGACAATCAGCCCCAGCATTTT
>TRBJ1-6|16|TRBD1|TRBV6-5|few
CASSYGVSQGSSPLHF
TGTGCCAGCAGTTACGGTGTGTCACAGGGGAGTTCACCCCTCCACTTT
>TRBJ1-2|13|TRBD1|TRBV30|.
CAWSRTGDRGYTF
TGTGCCTGGAGCCGGACAGGGGATCGAGGCTACACCTTC
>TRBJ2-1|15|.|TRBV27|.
CASSLQGMTYNEQFF
TGTGCCAGCAGTTTACAGGGGATGACCTACAATGAGCAGTTCTTC
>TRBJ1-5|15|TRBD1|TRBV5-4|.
CASSKQGAGNQPQHF
TGTGCCAGCAGCAAACAGGGGGCAGGTAATCAGCCCCAGCATTTT
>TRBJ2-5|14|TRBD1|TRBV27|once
CASSTTGGFETQYF
TGTGCCAGCAGTACTACAGGGGGATTTGAGACCCAGTACTTC
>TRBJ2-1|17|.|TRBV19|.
CASSPGLAGYRYNEQFF
TGTGCCAGTAGTCCCGGGCTAGCCGGATACCGCTACAATGAGCAGTTCTTC
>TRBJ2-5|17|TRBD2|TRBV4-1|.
CASSQDPLAGGRETQYF
TGCGCCAGCAGCCAAGATCCCCTAGCGGGGGGCCGTGAGACCCAGTACTTC
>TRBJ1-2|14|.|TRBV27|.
CASRPPGVWYGYTF
TGTGCCAGCAGACCCCCCGGGGTATGGTATGGCTACACCTTC
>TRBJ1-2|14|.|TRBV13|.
CASSLAAQVYGYTF
TGTGCCAGCAGCTTAGCGGCGCAGGTCTATGGCTACACCTTC
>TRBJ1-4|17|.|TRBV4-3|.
CASSHPIRGTGEEKLFF
TGCGCCAGCAGCCATCCTATTCGGGGAACCGGAGAAGAAAAACTGTTTTTT
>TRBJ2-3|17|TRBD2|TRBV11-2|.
CASSLGPGLAGTDTQYF
TGTGCCAGCAGCTTAGGGCCGGGACTAGCTGGCACAGATACGCAGTATTTT
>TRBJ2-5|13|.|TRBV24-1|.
CATSDGVPETQYF
TGTGCCACCAGTGACGGGGTGCCAGAGACCCAGTACTTC
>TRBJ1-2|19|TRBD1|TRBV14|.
CASSQDSVVRGRLNYGYTF
TGTGCCAGCAGCCAAGATTCAGTTGTCAGGGGGCGGCTTAACTATGGCTACACCTTC
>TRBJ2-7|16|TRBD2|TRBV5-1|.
CASSLDVAGVVDEQYF
TGCGCCAGCAGCTTGGATGTAGCGGGAGTCGTAGACGAGCAGTACTTC
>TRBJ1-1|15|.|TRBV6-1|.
CASSERGQGNTEAFF
TGTGCCAGCAGTGAAAGAGGTCAAGGCAACACTGAAGCTTTCTTT
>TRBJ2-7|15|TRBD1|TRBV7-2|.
CASSFSGTGMREQYF
TGTGCCAGCTCATTTTCCGGGACAGGGATGAGGGAGCAGTACTTC
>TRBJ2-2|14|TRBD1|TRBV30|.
CAWNRDRAFGELFF
TGTGCCTGGAATCGGGACAGGGCTTTCGGGGAGCTGTTTTTT
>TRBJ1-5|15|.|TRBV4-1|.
CASSQLTGLDQPQHF
TGCGCCAGCAGCCAGTTAACAGGGTTGGACCAGCCCCAGCATTTT
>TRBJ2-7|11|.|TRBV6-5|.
CASSYRDEQYF
TGTGCCAGCAGTTATCGGGACGAGCAGTACTTC
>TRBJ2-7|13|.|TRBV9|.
CASSVGLSYEQYF
TGTGCCAGCAGCGTAGGACTATCCTACGAGCAGTACTTC
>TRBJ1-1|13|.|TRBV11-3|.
CASSLYMNTEAFF
TGTGCCAGCAGCTTGTACATGAACACTGAAGCTTTCTTT
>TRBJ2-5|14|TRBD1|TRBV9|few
CASSVGQEQETQYF
TGTGCCAGCAGCGTGGGACAGGAGCAAGAGACCCAGTACTTC
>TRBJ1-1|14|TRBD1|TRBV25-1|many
CATRDRGPNTEAFF
TGTGCCACCCGGGACAGGGGACCGAACACTGAAGCTTTCTTT
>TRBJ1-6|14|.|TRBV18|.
CASSSDRKNSPLHF
TGTGCCAGCTCAAGCGACAGAAAGAATTCACCCCTCCACTTT
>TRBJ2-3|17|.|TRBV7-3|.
CASSPTALSLGPDTQYF
TGTGCCAGCAGCCCTACCGCCCTATCCTTGGGCCCAGATACGCAGTATTTT
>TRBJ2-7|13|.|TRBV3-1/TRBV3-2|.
CASSRDSFYEQYF
TGTGCCAGCAGCCGGGACTCGTTCTACGAGCAGTACTTC
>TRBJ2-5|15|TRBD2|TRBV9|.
CASSVGASGKETQYF
TGTGCCAGCAGCGTAGGGGCTAGCGGAAAAGAGACCCAGTACTTC
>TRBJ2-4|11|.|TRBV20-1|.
CSANLGDIQYF
TGCAGTGCTAATCTAGGTGACATTCAGTACTTC
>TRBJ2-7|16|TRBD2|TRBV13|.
CASSPPWLAGGYEQYF
TGTGCCAGCAGCCCACCCTGGCTAGCGGGAGGGTACGAGCAGTACTTC
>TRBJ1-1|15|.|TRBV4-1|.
CASSQFWAGNTEAFF
TGCGCCAGCAGCCAATTTTGGGCGGGGAACACTGAAGCTTTCTTT
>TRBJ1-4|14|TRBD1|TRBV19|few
CATREQGRNEKLFF
TGTGCCACTAGGGAACAGGGGCGGAATGAAAAACTGTTTTTT
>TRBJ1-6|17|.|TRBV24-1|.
CATSDRRESSYNSPLHF
TGTGCCACCAGTGATCGGCGGGAGAGCTCCTATAATTCACCCCTCCACTTT
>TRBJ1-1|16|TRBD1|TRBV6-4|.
CASRWTGDKVNTEAFF
TGTGCCAGCAGATGGACAGGGGACAAGGTGAACACTGAAGCTTTCTTT
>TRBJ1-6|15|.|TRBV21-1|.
CASSKDRGTSSPLHF
TGTGCCAGCAGCAAAGATCGGGGGACGAGTTCACCCCTCCACTTT
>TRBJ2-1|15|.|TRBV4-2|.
CASSHEGLADNEQFF
TGTGCCAGCAGCCACGAAGGACTGGCAGACAATGAGCAGTTCTTC
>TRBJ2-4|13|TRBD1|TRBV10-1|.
CASSGGQGNIQYF
TGCGCCAGCAGTGGGGGACAGGGAAACATTCAGTACTTC
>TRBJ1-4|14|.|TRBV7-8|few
CASSPDSRDEKLFF
TGTGCCAGCAGCCCCGACAGTCGGGATGAAAAACTGTTTTTT
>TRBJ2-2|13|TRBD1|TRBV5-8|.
CASTPQGVGELFF
TGTGCCAGCACCCCACAGGGGGTCGGGGAGCTGTTTTTT
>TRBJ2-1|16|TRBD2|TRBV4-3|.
CASSQDVAGGYNEQFF
TGCGCCAGCAGCCAAGATGTAGCGGGGGGGTACAATGAGCAGTTCTTC
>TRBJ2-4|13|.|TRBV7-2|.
CASSLARKNIQYF
TGTGCCAGCAGCTTAGCGAGGAAAAACATTCAGTACTTC
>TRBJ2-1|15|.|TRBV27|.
CASRGYRELDLWQFF
TGTGCCAGCAGAGGATACAGGGAATTGGATTTATGGCAGTTCTTC
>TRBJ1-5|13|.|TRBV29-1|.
CSVGGGSNQPQHF
TGCAGCGTTGGGGGGGGAAGCAATCAGCCCCAGCATTTT
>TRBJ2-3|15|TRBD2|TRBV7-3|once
CASSPQGGGFDTQYF
TGTGCCAGCAGCCCCCAAGGCGGGGGATTCGATACGCAGTATTTT
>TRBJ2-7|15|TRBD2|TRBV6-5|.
CASTRLAGPAYEQYF
TGTGCCAGCACCAGGCTAGCGGGACCCGCCTACGAGCAGTACTTC
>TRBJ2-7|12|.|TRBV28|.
CASSGSSYEQYF
TGTGCCAGCAGTGGGAGCTCCTACGAGCAGTACTTC
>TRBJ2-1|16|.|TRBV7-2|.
CASSFLWRERYNEQFF
.
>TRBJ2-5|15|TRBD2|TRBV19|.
CASSIAAGVVETQYF
TGTGCCAGTAGTATAGCTGCGGGAGTGGTCGAGACCCAGTACTTC
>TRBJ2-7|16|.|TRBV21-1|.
CASSTTRDRGWYEQYF
TGTGCCAGCAGCACCACCCGGGACAGGGGTTGGTACGAGCAGTACTTC
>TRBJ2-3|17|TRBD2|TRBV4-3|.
CASSQDRSGGALGTQYF
TGCGCCAGCAGCCAAGATCGCAGCGGGGGGGCCTTGGGCACGCAGTATTTT